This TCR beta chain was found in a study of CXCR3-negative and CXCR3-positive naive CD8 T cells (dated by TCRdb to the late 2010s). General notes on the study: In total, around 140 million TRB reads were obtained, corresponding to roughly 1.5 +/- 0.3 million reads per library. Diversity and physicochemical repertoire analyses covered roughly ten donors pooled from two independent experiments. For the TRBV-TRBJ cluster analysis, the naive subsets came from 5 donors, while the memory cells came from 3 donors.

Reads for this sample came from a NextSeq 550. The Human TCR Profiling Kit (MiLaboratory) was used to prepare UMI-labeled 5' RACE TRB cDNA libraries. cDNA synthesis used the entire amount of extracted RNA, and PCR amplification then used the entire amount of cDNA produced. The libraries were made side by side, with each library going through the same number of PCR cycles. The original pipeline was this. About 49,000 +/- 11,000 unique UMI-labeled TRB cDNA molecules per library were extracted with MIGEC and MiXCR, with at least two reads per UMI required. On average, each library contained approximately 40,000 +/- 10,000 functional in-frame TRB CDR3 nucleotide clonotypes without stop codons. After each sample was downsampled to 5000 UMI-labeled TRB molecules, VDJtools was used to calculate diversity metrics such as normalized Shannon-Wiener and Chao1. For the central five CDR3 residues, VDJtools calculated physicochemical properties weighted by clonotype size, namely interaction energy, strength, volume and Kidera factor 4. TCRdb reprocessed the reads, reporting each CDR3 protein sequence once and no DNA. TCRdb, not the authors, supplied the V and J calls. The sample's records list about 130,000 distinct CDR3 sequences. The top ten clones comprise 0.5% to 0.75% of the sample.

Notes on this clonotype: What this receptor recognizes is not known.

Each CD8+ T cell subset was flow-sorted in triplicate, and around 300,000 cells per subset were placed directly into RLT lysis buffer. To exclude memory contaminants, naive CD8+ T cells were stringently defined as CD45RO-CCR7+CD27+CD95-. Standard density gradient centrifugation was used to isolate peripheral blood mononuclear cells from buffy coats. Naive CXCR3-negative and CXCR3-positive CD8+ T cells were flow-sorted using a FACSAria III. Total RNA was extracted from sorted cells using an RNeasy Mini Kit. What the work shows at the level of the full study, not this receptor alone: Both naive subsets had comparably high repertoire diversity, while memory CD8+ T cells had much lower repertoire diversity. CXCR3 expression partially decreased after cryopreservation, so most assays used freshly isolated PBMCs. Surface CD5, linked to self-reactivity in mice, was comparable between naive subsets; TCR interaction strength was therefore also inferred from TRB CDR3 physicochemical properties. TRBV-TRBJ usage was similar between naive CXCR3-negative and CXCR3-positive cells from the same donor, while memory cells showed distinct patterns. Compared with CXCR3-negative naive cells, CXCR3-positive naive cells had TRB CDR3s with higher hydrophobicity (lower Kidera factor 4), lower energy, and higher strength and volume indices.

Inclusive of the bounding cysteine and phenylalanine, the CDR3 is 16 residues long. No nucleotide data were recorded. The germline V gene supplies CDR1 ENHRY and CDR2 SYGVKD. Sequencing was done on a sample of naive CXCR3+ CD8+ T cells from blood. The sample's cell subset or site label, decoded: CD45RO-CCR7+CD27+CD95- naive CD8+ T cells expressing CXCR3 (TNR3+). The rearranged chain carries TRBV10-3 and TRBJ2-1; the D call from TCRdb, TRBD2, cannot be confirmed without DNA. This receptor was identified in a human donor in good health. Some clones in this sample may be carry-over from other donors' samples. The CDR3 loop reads CATGGGGGSGYNEQFF.